The next 8 T cell receptor beta chains were all read from a single sample in a study of T cell responses to AZD1222 COVID-19 vaccine. TCRdb keeps only in-frame clones here, not all; method: immunoSEQ multiplex PCR. Of under 200,000 clones listed, approximately 91% are singletons. Sequences were derived from peripheral blood, sampled on day 0 of AZD1222 vaccination. The receptors were sampled from an adult in good health.

The chain is built from TRBV9 and TRBJ2-3, with 14 bases fitting TRBD2. The CDR3 length is 19 residues. Germline CDR1 and CDR2: SGDLS and YYNGEE. The J segment lost 0 bases and the V segment lost 4 bases, leaving 10 bases of the junction unmatched. The CDR3 here is CASSPAGTSGGLSTDTQYF. DNA for the CDR3: TGTGCCAGCAGCCCGGCCGGGACTAGCGGGGGACTTAGCACAGATACGCAGTATTTT.

The rearrangement uses TRBV6-5 and TRBJ1-6; D is ambiguous. The CDR3 contains 15 residues. The germline CDR1 and CDR2 sequences are MNHEY and SVGAGI. V was trimmed by 6 bases and J by 4 bases, leaving 13 bases between them. Here the CDR3 reads CASSLRLGYNSPLHF. The CDR3 DNA sequence: TGTGCCAGCAGCCTGCGATTGGGGTATAATTCACCCCTCCACTTT.

This chain connects TRBV5-1 to TRBJ2-7, with D tentatively TRBD1 (6 bases). The CDR3 totals 14 residues. Germline V lookup: CDR1 SGHRS, CDR2 YFSETQ. V was clipped by 3 bases and J by 3 bases, with 13 bases between them. The CDR3 loop is CASSSQGSSYEQYF. The CDR3, as DNA: TGCGCCAGCAGCTCACAGGGTAGTAGCTACGAGCAGTACTTC.

The chain has TRBV19 and TRBJ2-7; 7 nucleotides agree with TRBD2. The CDR3 is 13 residues long. V lost 4 bases to trimming and J lost 4 bases; unmatched junction nucleotides: 4. Germline assignment: CDR1 LNHDA and CDR2 SQIVND (reference sequence). The CDR3 is CASSTTGGYEQYF. CDR3 coding DNA: TGTGCCAGTAGTACCACCGGGGGGTACGAGCAGTACTTC.

This chain links TRBV28 with TRBJ2-7; 7 positions agree with TRBD1. V shed 5 bases and J 0 bases; nucleotides not matched to a gene: 1. The germline gives CDR1 MDHEN, CDR2 SYDVKM. There are 13 residues in the CDR3. The CDR3 DNA is TGTGCCAGCAGTGGGACAGACTCCTACGAGCAGTACTTC. Translated: CASSGTDSYEQYF.

The chain combines TRBV12-3 or TRBV12-4 with TRBJ2-7; TRBD2 matches at 7 bases. The CDR3 is made up of 13 amino acids. The J segment lost 1 base and the V segment lost 8 bases, leaving 5 bases of the junction unmatched. The CDR3 is CASRGLDSYEQYF. The CDR3, as DNA: TGTGCCAGCCGAGGACTAGATTCCTACGAGCAGTACTTC.

The J gene is TRBJ2-1, the V gene TRBV19, with 10 bases matching TRBD2. The length of the CDR3 is 15 residues. CDR1 and CDR2 (germline): LNHDA, SQIVND (reference sequence). Trimming cost V 5 bases and J 7 bases; bases outside gene matches: 8. In nucleotides, the CDR3 is TGTGCCAGTAGTTCCCAGCGGGGGGGCCTTAATGAGCAGTTCTTC. Protein sequence: CASSSQRGGLNEQFF.

The J gene is TRBJ2-1, the V gene TRBV5-1, with TRBD2 as a possible D gene (6 bases). CDR1 is SGHRS and CDR2 is YFSETQ in the germline V gene. V was trimmed by 0 bases and J by 4 bases, leaving 14 bases between them. The CDR3 consists of 16 residues. CDR3: CASSLEGLGSYNEQFF. Here the CDR3 DNA reads TGCGCCAGCAGCTTGGAGGGACTGGGGTCGTACAATGAGCAGTTCTTC.